A single sample is the source of the 8 T cell receptor beta chains below, sequenced in a study of cytomegalovirus exposure and HLA in healthy donors (dated by TCRdb to 2016 to 2017). The library was obtained by the immunoSEQ multiplex PCR assay. TCRdb holds this immuneACCESS table with in-frame rearrangements only. Some clones are missing; in checked studies, unresolved V genes explain under half, and the rest has no known cause. The sample table lists about 160,000 clones, approximately 86% of them with a count of one. The leading ten clones occupy approximately 2.3% of the sample. Input material: PBMCs. These receptors all come from a man aged 25-45 years in good health and CMV-seropositive.

This chain uses TRBV4-1 with TRBJ2-7; 7 bases line up with TRBD1. With V trimmed by 0 bases and J by 2 bases, 7 bases remained unmatched. The CDR3 sequence is 16 residues long. Germline V gene data show CDR1 as MGHRA and CDR2 as YSYEKL. CDR3 loop: CASSQEHRGGTYEQYF. The CDR3 DNA reads as TGCGCCAGCAGCCAAGAGCACAGGGGCGGCACCTACGAGCAGTACTTC.

This chain joins TRBV10-3 and TRBJ2-2, with 16 bases aligning to TRBD2. Unmatched junction bases numbered 5, after V lost 6 bases and J lost 1 base. The CDR3 runs to 18 residues. Germline CDR1 is ENHRY and CDR2 is SYGVKD. CDR3 coding DNA: TGTGCCATCAGCCCGGGACTAGCGGGGGGGCGGAACACCGGGGAGCTGTTTTTT. Protein: CAISPGLAGGRNTGELFF.

The V and J genes are TRBV7-2 and TRBJ2-1; a possible D gene is TRBD2 (7 bases). The CDR3 is 15 amino acids. CDR1 SGHTA and CDR2 FQGNSA come from the germline V gene. Trimming pared 0 bases from V and 8 bases from J, leaving 14 bases between. CDR3 DNA: TGTGCCAGCAGCTTAGCGGGGGGGCCGTTCTATGAGCAGTTCTTC. Protein: CASSLAGGPFYEQFF.

This chain uses TRBV9 with TRBJ2-1, with D possibly being TRBD2 (6 bases). Trimming shortened V by 6 bases and J by 0 bases, and 16 bases separated the two germline ends. Germline CDR1 is SGDLS and CDR2 is YYNGEE. CDR3 length: 16 amino acids. CDR3 protein: CASNHLGGSSYNEQFF. The DNA of the CDR3 is TGTGCCAGCAATCATCTGGGGGGTAGCTCCTACAATGAGCAGTTCTTC.

The chain recombines TRBV4-3 with TRBJ2-7; D might be TRBD1 (5 bases). This CDR3 comprises 15 residues. V was clipped by 1 base and J by 0 bases, with 10 bases between them. Germline loops: CDR1 LGHNA, CDR2 YSLEER. CDR3 residues: CASSQVFQGSYEQYF. The CDR3 bases are TGCGCCAGCAGCCAAGTGTTTCAGGGCTCCTACGAGCAGTACTTC.

The chain uses TRBV18 and TRBJ1-2; 12 bases match TRBD1. Trimming cost V 3 bases and J 3 bases; bases outside gene matches: 8. Germline V lookup: CDR1 KGHSH, CDR2 LQKENI. CDR3 size: 17 residues. The CDR3 loop reads CASSPGTGGAVDYGYTF. CDR3 sequence (DNA): TGTGCCAGCTCACCGGGGACAGGGGGCGCAGTGGACTATGGCTACACCTTC.

The chain employs TRBV12-5 and TRBJ2-5; D remains unclear. The length of the CDR3 is 12 residues. The V and J ends lost 2 bases and 3 bases respectively, with 4 bases between them. Germline V lookup: CDR1 LGHNT, CDR2 FRNRAP. The CDR3 coding sequence is TGTGCTAGTGGTTTGTTCGAAGAGACCCAGTACTTC. Translating it yields CASGLFEETQYF. Based on the CDR3 plus reference TRBV12-5 and TRBJ2-5, the full variable domain is DARVTQTPRHKVTEMGQEVTMRCQPILGHNTVFWYRQTMMQGLELLAYFRNRAPLDDSGMPKDRFSAEMPDATLATLKIQPSEPRDSAVYFCASGLFEETQYFGPGTRLLVL.

The chain uses TRBV30 and TRBJ1-2; a possible D gene is TRBD1 (5 bases). The CDR3 runs to 14 residues. V gave up 8 bases and J gave up 0 bases, with 16 bases separating them. Per the germline V gene, CDR1 is GTSNPN and CDR2 is SVGIG (reference sequence). The CDR3 nucleotides are TGTGCCAGACACCCGGGGGGATCTAACTATGGCTACACCTTC. Translating gives CARHPGGSNYGYTF.